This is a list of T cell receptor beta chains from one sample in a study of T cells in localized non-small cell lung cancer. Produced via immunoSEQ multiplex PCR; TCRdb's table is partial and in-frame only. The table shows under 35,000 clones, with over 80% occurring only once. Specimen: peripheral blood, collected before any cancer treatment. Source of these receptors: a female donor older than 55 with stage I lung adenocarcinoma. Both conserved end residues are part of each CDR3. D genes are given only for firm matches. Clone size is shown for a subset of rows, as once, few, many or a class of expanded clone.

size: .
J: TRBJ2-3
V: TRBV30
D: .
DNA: TGTGCCTGGGCCCAGGGGGGGACAGATACGCAGTATTTT
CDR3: CAWAQGGTDTQYF

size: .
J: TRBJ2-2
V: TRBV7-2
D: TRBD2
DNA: TGTGCCAGCAGCCTTAGCGGGGGGGCGATCGGGGAGCTGTTTTTT
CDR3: CASSLSGGAIGELFF

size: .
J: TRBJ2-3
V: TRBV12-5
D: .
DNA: TGTGCTAGTGGTTTGGGGCTATCAGGGGATAGCACAGATACGCAGTATTTT
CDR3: CASGLGLSGDSTDTQYF

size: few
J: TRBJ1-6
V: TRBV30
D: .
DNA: TGTGCCTGGAGTACAGGGTATAATTCACCCCTCCACTTT
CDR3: CAWSTGYNSPLHF

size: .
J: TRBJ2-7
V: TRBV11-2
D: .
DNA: TGTGCCAGCAGCTTAGATCGCCCAGGGGGAGGCGAGCAGTACTTC
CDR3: CASSLDRPGGGEQYF

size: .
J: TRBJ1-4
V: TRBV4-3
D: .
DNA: TGCGCCAGCAGCCAAGCCAGGAAGGCTAATGAAAAACTGTTTTTT
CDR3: CASSQARKANEKLFF

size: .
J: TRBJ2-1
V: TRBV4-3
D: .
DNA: TGCGCCAGCAGCCTTAACGCCGGGGGCCTTCCTTACAATGAGCAGTTCTTC
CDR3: CASSLNAGGLPYNEQFF

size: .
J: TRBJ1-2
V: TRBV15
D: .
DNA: TGTGCCACCAGCAGTAGGAGGGGGGCCTATGGCTACACCTTC
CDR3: CATSSRRGAYGYTF

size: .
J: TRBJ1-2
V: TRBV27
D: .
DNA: TGTGCCAGCAGTACCTCAAGGACGAGGATCTCTGGCTACACCTTC
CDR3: CASSTSRTRISGYTF

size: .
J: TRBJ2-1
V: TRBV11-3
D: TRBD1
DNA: TGTGCCAGCCAGACAGGGTGGTCGTACAATGAGCAGTTCTTC
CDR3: CASQTGWSYNEQFF

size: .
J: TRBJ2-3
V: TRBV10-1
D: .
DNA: TGCGCCAGCAGTGAGTCGACAGGCACAGATACGCAGTATTTT
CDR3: CASSESTGTDTQYF

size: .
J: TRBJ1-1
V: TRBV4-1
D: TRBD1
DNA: TGCGCCAGCAGCCAAGACTGGGGACAGGGGCGAATGAACACTGAAGCTTTCTTT
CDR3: CASSQDWGQGRMNTEAFF

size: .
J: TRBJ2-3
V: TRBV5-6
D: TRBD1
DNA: TGTGCCAGCAGCTTTGGTTGGACAGGGACGACAGATACGCAGTATTTT
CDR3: CASSFGWTGTTDTQYF

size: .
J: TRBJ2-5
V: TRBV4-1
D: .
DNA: TGCGCCAGCAGCCAACAGGGTAAGGAGACCCAGTACTTC
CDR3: CASSQQGKETQYF

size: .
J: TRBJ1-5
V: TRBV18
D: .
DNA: TGTGCCAGCTCACCATCAGGGGATAGCAATCAGCCCCAGCATTTT
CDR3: CASSPSGDSNQPQHF

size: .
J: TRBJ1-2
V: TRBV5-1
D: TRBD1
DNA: TGCGCCAGCAGCCCGGGACAGGGAGGAGGAGGCTACACCTTC
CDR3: CASSPGQGGGGYTF